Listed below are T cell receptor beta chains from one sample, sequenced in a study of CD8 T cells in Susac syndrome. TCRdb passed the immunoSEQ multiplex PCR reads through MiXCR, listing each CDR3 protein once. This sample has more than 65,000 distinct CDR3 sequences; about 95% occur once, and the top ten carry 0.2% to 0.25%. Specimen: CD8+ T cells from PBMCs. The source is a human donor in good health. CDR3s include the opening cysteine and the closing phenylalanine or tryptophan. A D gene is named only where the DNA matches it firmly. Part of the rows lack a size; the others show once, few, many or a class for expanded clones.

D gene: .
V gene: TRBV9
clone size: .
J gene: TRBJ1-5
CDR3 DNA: TGTGCCAGCAGCGCCGATACCAATCAGCCCCAGCATTTT
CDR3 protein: CASSADTNQPQHF

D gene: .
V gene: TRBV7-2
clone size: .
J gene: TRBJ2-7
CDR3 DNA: TGTGCCAGCACCTTGTCCGGGGGGCCAGTTTACGAGCAGTACTTC
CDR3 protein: CASTLSGGPVYEQYF

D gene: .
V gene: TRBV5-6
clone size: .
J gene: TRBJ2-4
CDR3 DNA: TGTGCCAGCAGCTTTAACCAAGCCAAAAACATTCAGTACTTC
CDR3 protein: CASSFNQAKNIQYF

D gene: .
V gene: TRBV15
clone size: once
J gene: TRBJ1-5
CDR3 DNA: TGTGCCACCAGCAGGTGGGACGGGGGCAATCAGCCCCAGCATTTT
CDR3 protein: CATSRWDGGNQPQHF

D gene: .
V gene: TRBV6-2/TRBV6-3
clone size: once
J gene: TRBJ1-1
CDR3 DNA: TGTGCCAGCAGTCCCTCATCGGCCGGCGCTGAAGCTTTCTTT
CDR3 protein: CASSPSSAGAEAFF

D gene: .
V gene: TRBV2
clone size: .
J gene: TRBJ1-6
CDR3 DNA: TGTGCCAGCAGTGAACAGTATAATTCACCCCTCCACTTT
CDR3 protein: CASSEQYNSPLHF

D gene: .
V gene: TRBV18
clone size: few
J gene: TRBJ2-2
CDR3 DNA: TGTGCCAGCTCGCTCTCCGGGGAGCTGTTTTTT
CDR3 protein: CASSLSGELFF

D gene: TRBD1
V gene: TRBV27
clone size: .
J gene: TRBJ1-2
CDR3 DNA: TGTGCCAGCAGGCGACTCGGGACAGGGGCCGATTTAAACTATGGCTACACCTTC
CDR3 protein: CASRRLGTGADLNYGYTF

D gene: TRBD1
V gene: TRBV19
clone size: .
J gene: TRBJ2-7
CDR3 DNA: TGTGCCAGTAGGGGGACAGGGGGAGAACGGGAGCAGTACTTC
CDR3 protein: CASRGTGGEREQYF

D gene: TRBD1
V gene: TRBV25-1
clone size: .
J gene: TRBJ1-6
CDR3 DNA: TGTGCCAGCAGTGAAGGGGCCAGGGGGGCGGAGAGCTCCTATAATTCACCCCTCCACTTT
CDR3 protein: CASSEGARGAESSYNSPLHF

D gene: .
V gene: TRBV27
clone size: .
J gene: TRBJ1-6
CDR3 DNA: TGTGCCAGCAGACTGTCCGGACGGAATAATTCACCCCTCCACTTT
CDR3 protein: CASRLSGRNNSPLHF

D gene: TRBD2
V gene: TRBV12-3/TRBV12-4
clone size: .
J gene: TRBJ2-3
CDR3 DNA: TGTGCCAGCAGCCCGGCTGCGGGGGATGTCACAGATACGCAGTATTTT
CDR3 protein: CASSPAAGDVTDTQYF

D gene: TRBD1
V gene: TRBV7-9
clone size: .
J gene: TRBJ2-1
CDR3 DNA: TGTGCCAGCGCTGGGACAGCGGATGAGCAGTTCTTC
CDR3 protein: CASAGTADEQFF

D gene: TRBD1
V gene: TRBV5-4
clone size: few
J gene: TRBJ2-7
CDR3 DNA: TGTGCCAGCAGCTTGGGACAGGGTTCGTACGAGCAGTACTTC
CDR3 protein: CASSLGQGSYEQYF

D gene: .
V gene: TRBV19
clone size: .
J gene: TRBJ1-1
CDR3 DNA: TGTGCCAGTAACTTAGGGGACACTGAAGCTTTCTTT
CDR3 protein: CASNLGDTEAFF

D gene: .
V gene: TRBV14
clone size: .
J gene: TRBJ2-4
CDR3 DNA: TGTGCCAGCAGCCAATCCGAGGAAGGGGAGAACATTCAGTACTTC
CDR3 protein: CASSQSEEGENIQYF

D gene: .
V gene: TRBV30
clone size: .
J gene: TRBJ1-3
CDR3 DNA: TGTGCCTGGAGGGAGCACGGAAGCTCTGGAAACACCATATATTTT
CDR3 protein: CAWREHGSSGNTIYF

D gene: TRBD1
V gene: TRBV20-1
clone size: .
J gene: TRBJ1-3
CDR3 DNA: TGCAGTGCCCTCGTCCCGGGACAGGGATCTGGAAACACCATATATTTT
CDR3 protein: CSALVPGQGSGNTIYF

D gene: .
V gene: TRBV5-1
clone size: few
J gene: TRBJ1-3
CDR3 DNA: TGCGCCAGCAGCTCGACAGGCACCCCTGGAAACACCATATATTTT
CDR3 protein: CASSSTGTPGNTIYF

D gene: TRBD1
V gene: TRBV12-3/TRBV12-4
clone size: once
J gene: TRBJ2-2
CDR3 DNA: TGTGCCAGCAGTCCTCCTTGGGGACAGGGAAGTTTGGGCGGGGAGCTGTTTTTT
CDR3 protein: CASSPPWGQGSLGGELFF

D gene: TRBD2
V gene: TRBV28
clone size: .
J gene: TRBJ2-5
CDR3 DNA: TGTGCCAGCAGTTTAAGCGCGAGCGGGGGACAAGAGACCCAGTACTTC
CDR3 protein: CASSLSASGGQETQYF

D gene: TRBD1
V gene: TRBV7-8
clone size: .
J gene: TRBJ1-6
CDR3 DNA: TGTGCCAGCACACAGGGGCGAGGTTCACCCCTCCACTTT
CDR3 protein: CASTQGRGSPLHF

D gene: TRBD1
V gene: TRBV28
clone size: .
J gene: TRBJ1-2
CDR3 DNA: TGTGCCAGCAGTGAAACCGGGACAGGGTATTATGGCTACACCTTC
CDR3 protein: CASSETGTGYYGYTF

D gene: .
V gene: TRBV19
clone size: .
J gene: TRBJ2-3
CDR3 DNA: TGTGCCAGTAGCCGCAGTCAGCGGTTCACAGATACGCAGTATTTT
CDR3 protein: CASSRSQRFTDTQYF

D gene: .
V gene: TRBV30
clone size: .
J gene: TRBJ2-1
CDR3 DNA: TGTGCCTCCTCCGGGACTCCCCAGTATGAGCAGTTCTTC
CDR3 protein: CASSGTPQYEQFF

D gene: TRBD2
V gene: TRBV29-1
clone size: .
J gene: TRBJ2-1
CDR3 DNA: TGCAGCGTTGTCGGGAGGCTTGTGGGTTACAATGAGCAGTTCTTC
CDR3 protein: CSVVGRLVGYNEQFF

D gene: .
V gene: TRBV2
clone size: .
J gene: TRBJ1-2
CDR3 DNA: TGTGCCAGCAGTCTAGGGGGACGCGATGGCTACACCTTC
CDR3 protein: CASSLGGRDGYTF

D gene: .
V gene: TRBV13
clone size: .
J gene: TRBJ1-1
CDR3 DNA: TGTGCCAGCAGCTTCCTGACAGAACAAAACACTGAAGCTTTCTTT
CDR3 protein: CASSFLTEQNTEAFF

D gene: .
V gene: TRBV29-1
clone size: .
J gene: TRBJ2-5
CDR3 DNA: TGCAGCGTTTGGGACCTCCACGAGACCCAGTACTTC
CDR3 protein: CSVWDLHETQYF